This T cell receptor (beta chain) was found in a study of cytomegalovirus exposure and HLA in healthy donors. Notes on the study in general: HLA-A and HLA-B allele assignments for most subjects were reportedly predicted accurately using TCR beta sequences. When analyzed later, the rates of TCR association showed variation by HLA locus, with DRB1 the most and HLA-C the fewest.

Remarks on this clone: What it recognizes is unknown.

CDR1 and CDR2 from the germline V gene are LNHDA and SQIVND (reference sequence). The V and J ends lost 6 bases and 0 bases respectively, with 14 bases between them. This CDR3 contains 16 residues. This PCR relied on a set of 60 Vbeta primers and 13 Jbeta primers. Original analysis: Later analysis identified approximately 80 million unique TCR beta chains, about 10 million shared. Method: immunoSEQ multiplex PCR; TCRdb's copy keeps in-frame clones and lacks some. V, J and clone size were drawn from that table, and D and trimming were deduced from the DNA. The table records about 200,000 clones, about four fifths of them present only once.

The TCR sequence derives from a girl between 5 and 17 years old in good health and CMV-seropositive. J is TRBJ1-4 and V is TRBV19, with D uncertain. Sequencing was performed on PBMCs. The CDR3 spells CASRPTIQTTNEKLFF. Written as DNA, the CDR3 is TGTGCCAGTAGACCGACAATCCAGACAACTAATGAAAAACTGTTTTTT.